This TCR beta chain comes out of a study of blood T cell repertoires in COVID-19. The length of the CDR3 is 13 residues. V was clipped by 5 bases and J by 2 bases, with 6 bases between them. The germline gives CDR1 SGHTA, CDR2 FQGTGA. Libraries were prepared by immunoSEQ multiplex PCR; TCRdb keeps only in-frame clonotypes and omits some of them. The sample records 250,000 to 300,000 clones, roughly 86% being singletons. The receptor comes from a woman aged 55-69 years who had recovered from COVID-19. Sequenced material: PBMCs or T cells enriched from blood (not recorded which). V is TRBV7-3 and J is TRBJ2-2; no clear D gene. The CDR3 loop is CASSPSNTGELFF. The CDR3 DNA sequence: TGTGCCAGCAGCCCCTCTAACACCGGGGAGCTGTTTTTT.